The 17 T cell receptor beta chains reported below all come from one sample, sequenced in a study of OX40 agonist ivuxolimab in advanced cancers. Method: immunoSEQ multiplex PCR; TCRdb's copy keeps in-frame clones and lacks some. Of more than 75,000 clones listed, approximately 86% are singletons. This specimen consisted of CD4+ or CD8+ T cells sorted from blood, obtained in a trial of the OX40 agonist ivuxolimab. These receptors were collected from an adult with an advanced solid tumor such as melanoma, head and neck, liver or kidney cancer.

The V call is TRBV5-6, the J call TRBJ1-2; D gene uncertain. The CDR3 has 14 amino acids. The germline CDR1 and CDR2 sequences are SGHDT and YYEEEE. Trimming pared 2 bases from V and 0 bases from J, leaving 8 bases between. CDR3 loop: CASSFGRPNYGYTF. The CDR3 coding sequence is TGTGCCAGCAGCTTCGGGAGACCTAACTATGGCTACACCTTC.

The V call is TRBV7-8, the J call TRBJ2-1, with 10 bases matching TRBD2. This CDR3 has 17 residues. Germline assignment: CDR1 SGHVS and CDR2 FQNEAQ. V lost 5 bases to trimming and J lost 8 bases; unmatched junction nucleotides: 15. This CDR3 reads CASSPRGAGGPGDEQFF. DNA of the CDR3: TGTGCCAGCAGCCCTCGTGGAGCGGGAGGGCCGGGGGATGAGCAGTTCTTC.

The chain uses TRBV5-4 and TRBJ2-3; either TRBD1 or TRBD2 may supply D (5 bases each). Germline assignment: CDR1 SGHNT and CDR2 YYREEE (reference sequence). V lost 1 base to trimming and J lost 1 base, with 10 bases between them. The CDR3 length is 15 residues. The CDR3 sequence: CASSLYGAGTDTQYF. Here the CDR3 DNA reads TGTGCCAGCAGCTTGTACGGGGCCGGCACAGATACGCAGTATTTT.

CDR3 DNA: TGTGCCAGCAATTTCGAGCGTTCGGGGATTCAGTACTTC. Its protein is CASNFERSGIQYF. The rearrangement links TRBV2 to TRBJ2-4; possibly TRBD2 for D (5 bases). Deletions cut 7 bases from V and 10 bases from J, with 17 bases between. The CDR3 sequence is 13 residues long. Germline CDR1 and CDR2: SNHLY and FYNNEI.

The chain combines TRBV2 with TRBJ2-1; TRBD1 agrees at 7 bases. J gave up 10 bases and V 6 bases, and 9 bases lay outside the gene matches. Per germline, CDR1 SNHLY and CDR2 FYNNEI. This CDR3 spans 13 amino acids. The CDR3 loop reads CASRKGTASEQFF. CDR3 DNA: TGTGCCAGCAGAAAGGGGACAGCCTCCGAGCAGTTCTTC.

The CDR3 coding sequence is TGTGCCAGCAGCTTAGATTTAGACAGCTCCTACAATGAGCAGTTCTTC. Translating gives CASSLDLDSSYNEQFF. The rearrangement links TRBV11-2 to TRBJ2-1, with D possibly being TRBD1 (5 bases). The CDR3 covers 16 residues. The germline V and J ends were trimmed by 0 bases and 0 bases, with 9 bases remaining between them. CDR1 and CDR2 (germline): SGHAT, FQNNGV. Supplemented by reference TRBV11-2 and TRBJ2-1, the full variable domain reads EAGVAQSPRYKIIEKRQSVAFWCNPISGHATLYWYQQILGQGPKLLIQFQNNGVVDDSQLPKDRFSAERLKGVDSTLKIQPAKLEDSAVYLCASSLDLDSSYNEQFFGPGTRLTVL.

The chain employs TRBV4-2 and TRBJ1-1; 10 bases line up with TRBD1. The germline CDR1 and CDR2 sequences are LGHNA and YNFKEQ. After removal of 4 bases from V and 3 bases from J, the junction contained 5 bases not matched to a gene. This CDR3 is built from 15 residues. CDR3 residues: CASSRVGTGDTEAFF. The CDR3, as DNA: TGTGCCAGCAGCCGGGTAGGGACAGGGGACACTGAAGCTTTCTTT.

In this sample, this clone turned up once. The V call is TRBV2, the J call TRBJ1-2; TRBD1 is a possible D gene (5 bases). This CDR3 is 14 amino acids long. Germline V gene lookup returns CDR1 SNHLY and CDR2 FYNNEI. The V end was cut by 10 bases, the J end by 1 base, with 16 bases between. This CDR3 is CATRVGRDNYGYTF. The CDR3 region has the DNA TGTGCCACCAGGGTGGGCAGGGATAACTATGGCTACACCTTC.

The rearrangement uses TRBV7-9 and TRBJ2-1; D might be TRBD2 (6 bases). V was pared by 5 bases and J by 8 bases, with 19 bases between. The CDR3 totals 15 residues. From germline, CDR1 is SEHNR and CDR2 FQNEAQ (reference sequence). The CDR3 DNA reads as TGTGCCAGCAGCGTTACGGGAGTGCTAAGGGATGAGCAGTTCTTC. Translation gives CASSVTGVLRDEQFF.

The chain couples TRBV5-1 to TRBJ2-1; no clear D gene. V lost 2 bases, J lost 0 bases, and 6 bases lay in between. CDR1 is SGHRS, CDR2 YFSETQ, per germline. CDR3 length equals 14 residues. The CDR3 protein is CASSFPNSYNEQFF. CDR3 in DNA: TGCGCCAGCAGCTTCCCGAACTCCTACAATGAGCAGTTCTTC.

The chain uses TRBV10-3 and TRBJ1-2; D ambiguous. The CDR3 is 13 residues long. The V end was cut by 9 bases, the J end by 3 bases, with 14 bases between. Looked up from germline, CDR1 is ENHRY and CDR2 is SYGVKD. The CDR3 loop reads CAIYSLGDYGYTF. The CDR3 bases are TGTGCCATTTATTCTCTGGGCGACTATGGCTACACCTTC.

The J gene is TRBJ1-5, the V gene TRBV9; D is possibly TRBD1 (5 bases). The germline gives CDR1 SGDLS, CDR2 YYNGEE. Trimming cost V 4 bases and J 0 bases, with 23 bases left between them. This CDR3 comprises 19 residues. The DNA of the CDR3 is TGTGCCAGCAGCTACGACGCAGGGAGATTGGGGTATAGCAATCAGCCCCAGCATTTT. This gives the protein CASSYDAGRLGYSNQPQHF.

The CDR3 bases are TGTGCCAGCCTCCTAGGGCTGGGGAACACTGAAGCTTTCTTT. Translating it yields CASLLGLGNTEAFF. The chain uses TRBV7-2 and TRBJ1-1; D uncertain. The CDR3 is made up of 14 amino acids. Germline V gives CDR1 SGHTA, CDR2 FQGNSA. V was cut by 8 bases and J by 1 base, with 14 bases left in between.

The chain combines TRBV7-2 with TRBJ2-5; D unclear. The CDR3 spans 15 residues. V was clipped by 1 base and J by 5 bases, with 14 bases between them. Germline-derived CDR1 and CDR2 are SGHTA and FQGNSA. The CDR3 DNA sequence: TGTGCCAGCAGCTTAGTCGGGTCCTCCTGGGAGACCCAGTACTTC. Its translation is CASSLVGSSWETQYF.

The CDR3 loop is CASTQGRAHGYTF. As DNA, the CDR3 is TGTGCCAGCACCCAAGGAAGGGCTCATGGCTACACCTTC. The gene calls are TRBV6-1 and TRBJ1-2; the D is unclear. The V gene's germline CDR1 is MNHNS and CDR2 SASEGT. The CDR3 is made up of 13 amino acids. The germline V and J ends were trimmed by 7 bases and 6 bases, with 15 bases remaining between them.

The chain has TRBV28 and TRBJ2-2; D is unclear. Per the germline V gene, CDR1 is MDHEN and CDR2 is SYDVKM. The CDR3 has 13 residues. The ends were cut back, 5 bases at V and 4 bases at J, with 8 bases in the middle. CDR3 residues: CASSPPSTGELFF. The CDR3, as DNA: TGTGCCAGCAGTCCCCCTAGCACCGGGGAGCTGTTTTTT.

This chain connects TRBV5-1 to TRBJ1-1; unclear D gene. The germline V and J ends were trimmed by 6 bases and 5 bases, with 20 bases remaining between them. Germline V CDR1 and CDR2: SGHRS, YFSETQ. This CDR3 contains 15 residues. The CDR3 here is CASNPMGSSMTEAFF. The CDR3 coding sequence is TGCGCCAGCAACCCGATGGGCAGCTCAATGACTGAAGCTTTCTTT.